The source of this TCR beta chain is a study of Graves' ophthalmopathy and Graves' hyperthyroidism. For repertoire sequencing, the TCR beta CDR3 regions were amplified from RNA transcripts. The first round was an RT-PCR with HTBI primers, and the second round was a multiplex PCR. TCRdb redid the calling of the multiplex PCR reads with MiXCR, one entry per CDR3 protein. The sample yields over a million distinct CDR3 sequences, 36% seen once. The CDR3 is made up of 16 amino acids. V gave up 0 bases and J gave up 2 bases, with 14 bases separating them. Germline CDR1 and CDR2: MGHRA and YSYEKL. This clonotype was detected only a few times.

The clonotype comes from an adult man with Graves' hyperthyroidism. Sequencing used peripheral blood or thyroid tissue (not recorded which). The rearrangement joins TRBV4-1 to TRBJ2-7, with D perhaps matching TRBD2 (7 bases). The DNA for the CDR3 is TGCGCCAGCAGCCAAGATGCGAAGGGGGGGACCTACGAGCAGTACTTC. Residues: CASSQDAKGGTYEQYF.